Listed here are 17 T cell receptor beta chains from one sample, sequenced in a study of blood T cell repertoires in COVID-19. Profiled with immunoSEQ multiplex PCR; TCRdb holds only in-frame clones, not every one. The sample yields about 270,000 clones, around 85% seen once. Sequenced sample: peripheral blood. These receptors were collected from a woman in her seventies with acute or convalescent COVID-19.

This chain uses TRBV2 with TRBJ2-7; the D is unclear. This CDR3 spans 14 amino acids. V lost 6 bases and J lost 7, with 19 bases in between. Germline values: CDR1 SNHLY, CDR2 FYNNEI. The CDR3, as DNA: TGTGCCAGCAGACCGACCCCTACCCCGCGGGAGCAGTACTTC. As protein: CASRPTPTPREQYF.

The J gene is TRBJ1-5, the V gene TRBV7-8; possible D gene TRBD1, 5 bases. V gave up 5 bases and J gave up 0 bases, with 11 bases separating them. The germline V gene encodes CDR1 SGHVS and CDR2 FQNEAQ. The CDR3 consists of 15 residues. CDR3 region: CASSVGRVSNQPQHF. The CDR3 DNA reads TGTGCCAGCAGCGTGGGCAGGGTTAGCAATCAGCCCCAGCATTTT.

This sequence joins TRBV29-1 and TRBJ2-2; 10 bases line up with TRBD1. CDR1 SQVTM and CDR2 ANQGSEA come from the germline V gene. Germline trimming cut 7 bases from V and 4 bases from J; bases unmatched to any gene: 9. CDR3 size: 15 residues. The CDR3 reads CSALDRGRSTGELFF. The CDR3 DNA sequence: TGCAGCGCCCTAGACAGGGGGCGTAGCACCGGGGAGCTGTTTTTT.

The chain uses TRBV5-6 and TRBJ1-1; D unclear. V was pared by 0 bases and J by 11 bases, with 8 bases between. CDR1 and CDR2 from the germline V gene are SGHDT and YYEEEE. The CDR3 sequence is 11 residues long. Here the CDR3 DNA reads TGTGCCAGCAGCTTGGGCCGGGTGGCTTTCTTT. It encodes CASSLGRVAFF.

V gene TRBV29-1 combines with J gene TRBJ1-1; D is undetermined. CDR3 size: 14 residues. Trimming took 6 bases from V and 2 from J, leaving 16 bases between them. CDR1 and CDR2 (germline): SQVTM, ANQGSEA. In DNA form, the CDR3 reads TGCAGCGTCGCCGGGAGGGCCCTTAACACTGAAGCTTTCTTT. It yields the protein CSVAGRALNTEAFF.

V usage is TRBV2 and J usage is TRBJ2-7, with 8 bases lining up with TRBD1. With 4 bases clipped from V and 4 bases from J, the junction kept 9 bases outside the gene matches. The CDR3 is 15 residues long. Germline CDR1 SNHLY, CDR2 FYNNEI. CDR3 region: CASSASRGPAYEQYF. CDR3 bases: TGTGCCAGCAGTGCTTCCAGGGGGCCAGCTTACGAGCAGTACTTC.

CDR3 nucleotide sequence: TGCAGTGCTAGTTGGCGGGGGGGCGGCGGGGAGCTGTTTTTT. Its protein is CSASWRGGGGELFF. The chain has TRBV20-1 and TRBJ2-2; 9 bases line up with TRBD2. With 3 bases clipped from V and 7 bases from J, the junction kept 6 bases outside the gene matches. CDR1 is DFQATT and CDR2 is SNEGSKA in the germline V gene (reference sequence). The CDR3 spans 14 residues.

This chain connects TRBV5-1 to TRBJ2-1; 7 nucleotides match TRBD2. The CDR3 contains 15 residues. Trimming at V came to 2 bases and at J to 5 bases, leaving 7 bases not matched to a gene. From germline, CDR1 is SGHRS and CDR2 YFSETQ. CDR3 loop: CASSFAAGTNNEQFF. DNA for the CDR3: TGCGCCAGCAGCTTCGCCGCCGGGACTAACAATGAGCAGTTCTTC.

The genes are TRBV3-1 (or the pseudogene TRBV3-2) and TRBJ1-2; D not certain. V gave up 0 bases and J gave up 8 bases, with 13 bases separating them. Germline CDR1 and CDR2: LGHDT and YNNKEL (reference sequence). The CDR3 spans 14 residues. The DNA of the CDR3 is TGTGCCAGCAGCCAAGATGAGTCTTTGAGGGGCTACACCTTC. It yields the protein CASSQDESLRGYTF.

J is TRBJ2-1 and V is TRBV24-1; possibly TRBD1 for D (8 bases). Trimming pared 4 bases from V and 4 bases from J, leaving 16 bases between. This CDR3 comprises 16 residues. Germline V gene lookup returns CDR1 KGHDR and CDR2 SFDVKD. CDR3 DNA sequence: TGTGCCACCAGTGACCCCACAGGGGGGGGTTACAATGAGCAGTTCTTC. It is translated as CATSDPTGGGYNEQFF.

This chain links TRBV5-1 with TRBJ1-3; D is perhaps TRBD1 (6 bases). V was pared by 2 bases and J by 4 bases, with 13 bases between. Germline loops: CDR1 SGHRS, CDR2 YFSETQ. This CDR3 has 15 amino acids. The chain's CDR3 is CASSLPGERGNTIYF. The DNA for the CDR3 is TGCGCCAGCAGCTTACCAGGGGAGCGCGGAAACACCATATATTTT.

The chain carries TRBV30 and TRBJ2-7; D remains unclear. V was clipped by 0 bases and J by 3 bases, with 9 bases between them. CDR1 GTSNPN and CDR2 SVGIG come from the germline V gene (reference sequence). The CDR3 loop spans 13 amino acids. The CDR3: CAWSVTSLYEQYF. The CDR3, as DNA: TGTGCCTGGAGTGTAACTTCCCTCTACGAGCAGTACTTC.

The rearrangement joins TRBV4-2 to TRBJ2-7; 10 bases agree with TRBD1. The V and J ends lost 5 bases and 0 bases, in that order; junction bases with no gene match: 4. The CDR3 has 15 residues. Germline V CDR1 and CDR2: LGHNA, YNFKEQ. The CDR3 here is CASSSGTGASYEQYF. The CDR3 nucleotides read TGTGCCAGCAGCTCCGGGACAGGGGCCTCCTACGAGCAGTACTTC.

This chain uses TRBV19 with TRBJ1-1, with D possibly matching TRBD1 (6 bases). CDR1 LNHDA and CDR2 SQIVND come from the germline V gene (reference sequence). The CDR3 has 14 amino acids. V was pared by 3 bases and J by 1 base, with 9 bases between. The CDR3 nucleotides are TGTGCCAGTAGTATTACAGGGCAGAACACTGAAGCTTTCTTT. It encodes CASSITGQNTEAFF.

This clone was counted many times. The genes are TRBV2 and TRBJ2-3; 8 positions match TRBD2. J gave up 5 bases and V 10 bases, and 5 bases lay outside the gene matches. Germline V gene lookup returns CDR1 SNHLY and CDR2 FYNNEI. This CDR3 is built from 12 residues. The CDR3 protein is CATGGAEDTQYF. The CDR3 DNA sequence: TGTGCCACCGGGGGGGCAGAAGATACGCAGTATTTT.

The chain links TRBV18 to TRBJ1-1; TRBD1 is a possible D gene (5 bases). Germline V gene lookup returns CDR1 KGHSH and CDR2 LQKENI. Trimming took 3 bases from V and 7 from J, leaving 9 bases between them. The CDR3 sequence is 12 residues long. The CDR3 region has the DNA TGTGCCAGCTCACCGGGGGGGAGTGAAGCTTTCTTT. Protein product: CASSPGGSEAFF.

DNA for the CDR3: TGTGCCAGCAGCGCCACTCCCGGGACAGCCCGGAACACCGGGGAGCTGTTTTTT. Amino acid sequence: CASSATPGTARNTGELFF. The J gene is TRBJ2-2, the V gene TRBV5-5; 7 nucleotides line up with TRBD1. This CDR3 region has 18 residues. Germline assignment: CDR1 SGHKS and CDR2 YYEKEE (reference sequence). The V and J ends lost 4 bases and 1 base, in that order; junction bases with no gene match: 13.